Sequencing of this T cell receptor beta chain was carried out in a study of post-analysis software for immune sequencing data (dated by TCRdb to about 2015). Notes on the research overall: Relapsing-remitting, secondary progressive and progressive-relapsing multiple sclerosis were recorded as disease courses, and subtype annotation was lacking for some patients. The multiple sclerosis patient repertoires were compared with more than 9 previously published healthy control repertoires from donors aged about 6 to 26 years. A subset of samples was prepared in parallel using single-end sample barcoding, then pooled and co-amplified after Illumina adapter ligation.

TCR beta repertoires were profiled from peripheral blood of 13 young patients with multiple sclerosis to demonstrate the VDJtools post-analysis software. Multiple sclerosis patients were children and adolescents aged about 6 to 17 years. Here is what the overall study found, with its caveats: Direct clustering with F measure revealed strong co-clustering of samples prepared in the same batch, which led to a batch-effect correction. The multiple sclerosis patient group was slightly younger than the control group. Significantly higher frequencies in patients than in controls were found for five or six TRBV segments, including TRBV5-6, TRBV5-1 and TRBV20-1. Significantly lower normalized Chao1 diversity was found in multiple sclerosis patients than in controls, suggesting substantial peripheral T-cell clonal expansion.

V lost 7 bases and J lost 6 bases, and the count of bases not matched to a germline gene is 10. From the cysteine up to the phenylalanine, the CDR3 has a length of 14 residues. This entry keeps only the CDR3 DNA: 42 bases, framed from base 1. This clonotype showed up just a few times. Its antigen remains unidentified. No clone much larger than this one lies a single base away; base qualities are absent. Receptors were amplified or captured by PCR. For sequencing, an Illumina HiSeq 2500 was employed. To reduce PCR and sequencing biases, unique molecular identifiers were built into the TCR beta cDNA libraries. Per 1 to 10 million input T cells, some 500,000 cDNA molecules were obtained, such that each molecule approximated one T cell. The same protocol used for the earlier healthy control dataset was applied to prepare and sequence the patient libraries. Samples belonging to the same batch were prepared together, multiplexed and sequenced on a shared HiSeq lane. Per the authors' processing: MIGEC was used to process the raw barcoded reads, and molecular identifier groups with only a single read were discarded before consensus assembly and CDR3 extraction. VDJtools was used for post-analysis of the clonotype tables, with diversity normalized by down-sampling every dataset to the smallest sample size. Repertoire overlap clustering matched CDR3 amino acid but not nucleotide sequences to correct batch-related cross-sample contamination. The public sequencing data were trimmed at Q25 with fastp and processed into clonotypes with MiXCR by TCRdb, which kept only in-frame beta chains. Rows with one shared CDR3 protein collapse into an entry with the most common genes and DNA. The V and J calls follow TCRdb's processing rather than the paper's. Recorded for this sample are about 560,000 distinct CDR3 sequences; around 47% of them occurred a single time. Jointly, the top ten make up over 1.5% of the sample.

Input material: blood. The sequence joins TRBV12-3 or TRBV12-4 to TRBJ2-3, with TRBD2 matching 7 junction bases. The sequence derives from a girl aged 5 to 17 with multiple sclerosis. The CDR3 amino acid sequence is: CASTWDYLQDTQYF. The nucleotide sequence is given as TGTGCCAGCACTTGGGACTACCTCCAGGATACGCAGTATTTT.